This T cell receptor (beta chain) emerged from a study of blood T cell repertoires in COVID-19. Study-wide context: T cells, B-cell-depleted T cells, or PBMCs supplied cDNA or gDNA.

Seattle patients were enrolled while actively infected and followed longitudinally. The V gene lost 1 base and the J gene lost 8 bases, with 14 bases spanning the gap. This CDR3 region has 14 residues. Germline V lookup: CDR1 MNHEY, CDR2 SMNVEV (reference sequence). TCRdb's copy holds only in-frame clones and misses some; the assay was immunoSEQ multiplex PCR. The sample lists about 370,000 clones; 70% to 90% were seen once. This rearrangement joins TRBV27 to TRBJ1-1; D ambiguous. The source of this sequence is a woman in her twenties or thirties with COVID-19, enrolled during active disease. Material: peripheral blood. As DNA, the CDR3 is TGTGCCAGCAGTTTATTTCGAGGGAAACAAGAAGCTTTCTTT. Protein: CASSLFRGKQEAFF.